This note documents a single TCR beta chain sequence. Its specificity is not known. The record originates from a study of T cell clusters in autoimmune cytopenias. Study conclusions and caveats: TRB repertoire shifts in secondary cytopenia and chronic lymphocytic leukemia mostly reflected lymphoma, not autoimmunity. Exclusive TRB clusters were 2.5 to 3-fold more numerous in healthy donors than in active autoimmune hepatitis. Physiological T cell clusters of healthy donors were apparently absent in primary autoimmune cytopenia patients.

The CDR3 has 16 amino acids. Germline CDR1 is DFQATT and CDR2 is SNEGSKA (reference sequence). Multiplex touch-down PCR amplified TRB using TRB-A and TRB-B pools in one tube. Each CDR3 protein gets one entry in TCRdb, which reprocessed the multiplex PCR reads and gives no DNA. The sample includes thousands of distinct CDR3 sequences. TRB amplification used roughly 250 ng of peripheral blood genomic DNA. These data are also associated with another study on T cell repertoires in aging, cancer and after chemotherapy. That investigation notes: Age-matched healthy donors had significantly more diverse, less clonal blood TCR repertoires than untreated cancer patients.

This receptor was identified in a human donor with an autoimmune cytopenia or autoimmune hepatitis (not recorded which). The genes are TRBV20-1 and TRBJ1-5. Input material: peripheral blood. The CDR3 sequence is CSGTDRKGYSNQPQHF.